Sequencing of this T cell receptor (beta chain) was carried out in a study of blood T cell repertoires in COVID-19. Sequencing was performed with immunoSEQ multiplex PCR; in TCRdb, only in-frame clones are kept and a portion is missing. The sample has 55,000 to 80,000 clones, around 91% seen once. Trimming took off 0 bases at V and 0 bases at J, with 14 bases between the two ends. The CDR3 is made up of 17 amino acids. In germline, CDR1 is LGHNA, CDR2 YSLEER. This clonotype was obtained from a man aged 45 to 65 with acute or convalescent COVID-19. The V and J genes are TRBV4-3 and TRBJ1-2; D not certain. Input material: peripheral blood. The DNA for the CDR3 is TGCGCCAGCAGCCAAGAACGAAGCCTCTCGTCTAACTATGGCTACACCTTC. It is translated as CASSQERSLSSNYGYTF.